One and the same sample provided the 27 T cell receptor beta chains below, sequenced in a study of blood T cell repertoires in COVID-19. Some clones are missing from TCRdb's copy, which holds only in-frame ones; the method was immunoSEQ multiplex PCR. The profile shows around 400,000 clones, approximately 88% of them singletons. Material: peripheral blood. Every receptor here comes from a man aged 35 to 55 with acute or convalescent COVID-19.

The rearrangement links TRBV7-2 to TRBJ1-5; D may be TRBD1 (5 bases). CDR1 SGHTA and CDR2 FQGNSA come from the germline V gene. V lost 5 bases and J 3 bases, leaving 11 bases between the germline ends. The CDR3 has 14 residues. The DNA of the CDR3 is TGTGCCAGCAGCCGCACGACAGTCAATCAGCCCCAGCATTTT. Its translation is CASSRTTVNQPQHF. The variable domain in full, with the rest retrieved from reference TRBV7-2 and TRBJ1-5, is GAGVSQSPSNKVTEKGKDVELRCDPISGHTALYWYRQSLGQGLEFLIYFQGNSAPDKSGLPSDRFSAERTGGSVSTLTIQRTQQEDSAVYLCASSRTTVNQPQHFGDGTRLSIL.

The V and J genes are TRBV28 and TRBJ2-7; 8 bases map to TRBD1. V lost 4 bases, J lost 7 bases, and 0 bases stayed unmatched. The CDR3 is made up of 11 amino acids. Germline lookup yields CDR1 MDHEN and CDR2 SYDVKM. The CDR3 is CASSWTGEQYF. CDR3 nucleotide sequence: TGTGCCAGCAGTTGGACAGGGGAGCAGTACTTC.

J is TRBJ2-2 and V is TRBV7-2; no reliable D call. This CDR3 contains 16 residues. Trimming pared 0 bases from V and 2 bases from J, leaving 10 bases between. From germline, CDR1 is SGHTA and CDR2 FQGNSA. CDR3 amino acids: CASSLASVRNTGELFF. The CDR3 bases are TGTGCCAGCAGCTTAGCATCGGTCCGAAACACCGGGGAGCTGTTTTTT.

For this clone: Other DNA sequences in the same sample also yield this CDR3. The chain recombines TRBV9 with TRBJ1-3; D is perhaps TRBD1 (5 bases). The CDR3 is 15 residues long. Germline V CDR1 and CDR2: SGDLS, YYNGEE. Trimming removed 0 bases from V and 0 bases from J, with 7 bases in between. Here the CDR3 reads CASSVGTGSGNTIYF. In DNA, the CDR3 is TGTGCCAGCAGCGTAGGAACAGGCTCTGGAAACACCATATATTTT.

The V call is TRBV6-5, the J call TRBJ1-1; no clear D gene. The germline V gene encodes CDR1 MNHEY and CDR2 SVGAGI. CDR3 length: 16 amino acids. V was pared by 0 bases and J by 1 base, with 12 bases between. The CDR3 region is CASSYSIPAGNTEAFF. In DNA, the CDR3 is TGTGCCAGCAGTTACTCGATCCCGGCAGGGAACACTGAAGCTTTCTTT.

The chain carries TRBV19 and TRBJ2-1; TRBD1 matches at 9 bases. Germline loops: CDR1 LNHDA, CDR2 SQIVND (reference sequence). V was pared by 4 bases and J by 4 bases, with 8 bases of the junction left unmatched. This CDR3 has 16 residues. The CDR3 loop is CASSTKSTGGYNEQFF. For the CDR3, the DNA is TGTGCCAGTAGTACAAAATCGACAGGGGGATACAATGAGCAGTTCTTC.

The table lists this clone with many counts. Other DNA sequences in the sample encode the same CDR3. V and J are TRBV7-9 and TRBJ1-1, with D tentatively TRBD1 (5 bases). The CDR3 is 12 amino acids. Trimming took off 5 bases at V and 4 bases at J, with 8 bases between the two ends. Looked up from germline, CDR1 is SEHNR and CDR2 is FQNEAQ (reference sequence). The CDR3: CASSPDSTEAFF. CDR3 coding DNA: TGTGCCAGCAGCCCCGACAGCACTGAAGCTTTCTTT.

This clone has a single count. The chain links TRBV3-1 (or the pseudogene TRBV3-2) to TRBJ2-3; 7 bases match TRBD2. Germline V gene data show CDR1 as LGHDT and CDR2 as YNNKEL (reference sequence). The length of the CDR3 is 17 residues. V shed 4 bases and J 3 bases; nucleotides not matched to a gene: 13. CDR3 in DNA: TGTGCCAGCAGCCCCGCCTGGAGTGGCGGGGGAACAGATACGCAGTATTTT. It encodes CASSPAWSGGGTDTQYF.

The chain employs TRBV28 and TRBJ1-1; D is undetermined. The V end lost 0 bases, the J end lost 7 bases, and 6 bases lay between the germline ends. The CDR3 loop spans 12 amino acids. The germline CDR1 and CDR2 sequences are MDHEN and SYDVKM. The CDR3 DNA follows: TGTGCCAGCAGTTTATGGATCGGTGAAGCTTTCTTT. Protein: CASSLWIGEAFF.

This clone was picked up one time. The rearrangement links TRBV6-2 or TRBV6-3 to TRBJ1-2; D gene unclear. The germline V and J ends were trimmed by 5 bases and 8 bases, with 15 bases remaining between them. CDR1 is MNHEY, CDR2 SVGEGT, per germline. The CDR3 consists of 13 residues. DNA of the CDR3: TGTGCCAGCAGTACGCAGGCACATCGCGGCTACACCTTC. This codes for CASSTQAHRGYTF.

This sequence joins TRBV19 and TRBJ2-7; 9 bases map to TRBD1. The CDR3 runs 15 residues. V dropped 7 bases and J dropped 2; count of bases not matched to a gene: 9. Germline V gene data show CDR1 as LNHDA and CDR2 as SQIVND (reference sequence). The CDR3 coding sequence is TGTGCCAGTAACTCTCAGCGGACAGGGGCCTACGAGCAGTACTTC. This translates into CASNSQRTGAYEQYF.

This sequence joins TRBV19 and TRBJ1-2, with 9 bases aligning to TRBD1. Germline V lookup: CDR1 LNHDA, CDR2 SQIVND (reference sequence). This CDR3 contains 16 residues. V lost 1 base, J lost 4 bases, and 7 bases stayed unmatched. In DNA, the CDR3 is TGTGCCAGTAGTATAGGGTCCGGGACAGGGCGCTATGGCTACACCTTC. Its protein is CASSIGSGTGRYGYTF.

The V gene is TRBV27, the J gene TRBJ2-1; tentatively, D is TRBD2 (6 bases). The V gene lost 8 bases and the J gene lost 8 bases, with 7 bases spanning the gap. The CDR3 loop spans 10 amino acids. Per the germline V gene, CDR1 is MNHEY and CDR2 is SMNVEV (reference sequence). CDR3 loop: CASGRYEQFF. In DNA form, the CDR3 reads TGTGCCAGCGGGAGGTATGAGCAGTTCTTC.

The chain uses TRBV19 and TRBJ2-4, with D possibly matching TRBD2 (5 bases). The V end lost 1 base, the J end lost 1 base, and 5 bases lay between the germline ends. This CDR3 comprises 14 residues. Germline V gene data show CDR1 as LNHDA and CDR2 as SQIVND (reference sequence). The CDR3 region is CASSIAGAKNIQYF. CDR3 nucleotides: TGTGCCAGTAGTATAGCGGGGGCCAAAAACATTCAGTACTTC.

The gene calls are TRBV7-2 and TRBJ1-1; no reliable D call. Germline assignment: CDR1 SGHTA and CDR2 FQGNSA. CDR3 length equals 13 residues. V lost 5 bases to trimming and J lost 3 bases, with 10 bases between them. The CDR3 nucleotides are TGTGCCAGCAGCAACCGACTCTACACTGAAGCTTTCTTT. It is translated as CASSNRLYTEAFF.

V and J are TRBV7-3 and TRBJ2-7; D is perhaps TRBD1 (6 bases). With 1 base removed from V and 4 bases from J, the gap between germline ends came to 11 bases. Per the germline V gene, CDR1 is SGHTA and CDR2 is FQGTGA. This CDR3 is 14 amino acids long. CDR3 sequence (DNA): TGTGCCAGCAGCTTAAACTCGGGACAATACGAGCAGTACTTC. This codes for CASSLNSGQYEQYF.

This clone is a singleton in its sample. V is TRBV2 and J is TRBJ2-4; 8 nucleotides align to TRBD1. CDR3 length equals 12 residues. With V trimmed by 6 bases and J by 14 bases, 9 bases remained unmatched. Germline lookup yields CDR1 SNHLY and CDR2 FYNNEI. The CDR3 reads CASSADRGPEYF. DNA of the CDR3: TGTGCCAGCAGCGCCGACAGGGGACCGGAGTACTTC.

The V call is TRBV6-4, the J call TRBJ1-2; TRBD1 matches 8 bases. Germline CDR1 is MRHNA and CDR2 is SNTAGT. The junction had 4 bases not matched to a gene; V was cut back by 0 bases and J by 4 bases. The CDR3 covers 15 residues. The CDR3 reads CASSDSGQESYGYTF. CDR3 DNA: TGTGCCAGCAGTGACTCGGGACAGGAATCCTATGGCTACACCTTC.

This clone was counted ten times or more. J is TRBJ2-3 and V is TRBV19, with D possibly TRBD1 on 6 matching bases. The CDR3 covers 14 residues. The V and J ends lost 4 bases and 2 bases respectively, with 10 bases between them. From germline, CDR1 is LNHDA and CDR2 SQIVND (reference sequence). The CDR3 loop is CASSKQGFTDTQYF. CDR3 sequence (DNA): TGTGCCAGTAGTAAACAGGGATTCACAGATACGCAGTATTTT.

The V and J genes are TRBV12-2 and TRBJ2-3; the table assigns TRBD2, which was not confirmed against the DNA. TRBV12-2 is described as a pseudogene. The CDR3 contains 16 residues. CDR3 nucleotides: TGTGCAAGTCGCTCTTCGGGTCGGACTAGCTCAGATACGCAGTATTTT. It encodes CASRSSGRTSSDTQYF.

This CDR3 reads CASSRLAAYNEQFF. The DNA for the CDR3 is TGTGCCAGCAGTCGACTAGCCGCTTACAATGAGCAGTTCTTC. The V and J genes are TRBV6-5 and TRBJ2-1, with 7 bases identical to TRBD2. Germline V gene data show CDR1 as MNHEY and CDR2 as SVGAGI. CDR3 length: 14 residues. Germline trimming cut 5 bases from V and 4 bases from J; bases unmatched to any gene: 5.

The chain employs TRBV20-1 and TRBJ1-5; D possibly corresponds to TRBD1 (6 bases). The CDR3 is made up of 11 amino acids. Trimming left V 3 bases short and J 7 bases short, with 7 bases between. Per the germline V gene, CDR1 is DFQATT and CDR2 is SNEGSKA (reference sequence). CDR3 sequence (DNA): TGCAGTGCTAGCACAGGGCAGCCCCAGCATTTT. It codes for CSASTGQPQHF.

The chain links TRBV7-8 to TRBJ1-2, with 8 bases identical to TRBD1. With 0 bases clipped from V and 5 bases from J, the junction kept 5 bases outside the gene matches. This CDR3 region has 15 residues. Germline V gives CDR1 SGHVS, CDR2 FQNEAQ. Here the CDR3 reads CASSLARTGIYGYTF. The CDR3 bases are TGTGCCAGCAGCTTAGCTAGGACAGGGATTTATGGCTACACCTTC.

The table lists this clone with a count of one. The CDR3 DNA sequence: TGTGCCAGCAACAACAGGTTTGACACAGATACGCAGTATTTT. This codes for CASNNRFDTDTQYF. The chain employs TRBV11-2 and TRBJ2-3, with D possibly being TRBD1 (5 bases). In germline, CDR1 is SGHAT, CDR2 FQNNGV. Trimming stripped 7 bases from V and 2 bases from J, with 13 bases between. There are 14 residues in the CDR3.

The V and J genes are TRBV11-2 and TRBJ1-2; the D gene is possibly TRBD1 (6 bases). CDR3 length: 14 residues. CDR1 and CDR2 from the germline V gene are SGHAT and FQNNGV. V lost 5 bases, J lost 0 bases, and 10 bases lay in between. CDR3 sequence (DNA): TGTGCCAGCAGCCCGCGGACAGCTAACTATGGCTACACCTTC. Translated: CASSPRTANYGYTF.

V is TRBV10-3 and J is TRBJ2-7; the match to TRBD1 covers 10 bases. Losses at the gene ends were 6 bases for V and 3 bases for J; bases not matched to a gene: 5. The CDR3 is made up of 14 amino acids. CDR1 is ENHRY, CDR2 SYGVKD, per germline. CDR3 sequence: CAIRGGTGVYEQYF. The CDR3 region has the DNA TGTGCCATCAGGGGCGGGACAGGGGTCTACGAGCAGTACTTC.

The rearrangement links TRBV7-2 to TRBJ2-7, with 15 bases matching TRBD2. CDR1 is SGHTA and CDR2 is FQGNSA in the germline V gene. The CDR3 consists of 16 residues. Germline trimming cut 7 bases from V and 3 bases from J; bases unmatched to any gene: 7. CDR3 protein: CASTKGLAGGLYEQYF. CDR3 DNA: TGTGCCAGCACAAAAGGACTAGCGGGGGGGCTCTACGAGCAGTACTTC.